Listed below are T cell receptor beta chains from one sample, sequenced in a study of shared T cell receptors in the human thymus. Libraries were prepared by immunoSEQ multiplex PCR; TCRdb keeps only in-frame clonotypes and omits some of them. The data contain some 700,000 clones, around 87% of them singletons. The sample was also reused in another study, on human thymus T cells.

The material sequenced was thymocytes. Receptors originate from a boy under two years old with a congenital heart defect. The CDR3 runs from the conserved cysteine through the conserved F or W. D genes are given only for firm matches. Part of the rows lack a size; the others show once, few, many or a class for expanded clones.

V gene	clone size	D gene	J gene	CDR3 protein	CDR3 DNA
TRBV2	-	-	TRBJ1-2	CASSGLIHYGYTF	TGTGCCAGCAGTGGACTCATTCACTATGGCTACACCTTC
TRBV30	-	TRBD1	TRBJ2-7	CAWSIGQESYEQYF	TGTGCCTGGAGTATCGGACAGGAGTCCTACGAGCAGTACTTC
TRBV4-3	-	TRBD2	TRBJ2-1	CASSQDFRGRYYNEQFF	TGCGCCAGCAGCCAAGACTTTCGCGGGAGGTACTACAATGAGCAGTTCTTC
TRBV19	few	TRBD1	TRBJ1-4	CASSISDRVTSTNEKLFF	TGTGCCAGTAGTATATCGGACAGGGTAACCTCAACTAATGAAAAACTGTTTTTT
TRBV4-1	-	-	TRBJ2-7	CASSQDGNYEQYF	TGCGCCAGCAGCCAAGATGGCAACTACGAGCAGTACTTC
TRBV6-5	-	TRBD2	TRBJ2-7	CASSYKPGTSGNEQYF	TGTGCCAGCAGTTACAAGCCCGGGACTAGCGGCAACGAGCAGTACTTC
TRBV7-2	-	TRBD2	TRBJ2-3	CASSLVTSGRGLDTQYF	TGTGCCAGCAGCTTAGTGACTAGCGGGAGGGGGCTAGATACGCAGTATTTT
TRBV4-2	-	-	TRBJ2-3	CASSQETGADTQYF	TGTGCCAGCAGCCAAGAAACGGGAGCGGATACGCAGTATTTT
TRBV6-5	-	TRBD2	TRBJ2-7	CASSYGGSGYEQYF	TGTGCCAGCAGTTACGGCGGGAGTGGGTACGAGCAGTACTTC
TRBV21-1	-	-	TRBJ2-7	CASSKEISGTAAYEQYF	TGTGCCAGCAGCAAAGAGATTTCCGGGACAGCAGCCTACGAGCAGTACTTC
TRBV21-1	-	-	TRBJ1-5	CARQGSLSNQPQHF	TGTGCCAGACAGGGAAGCTTGAGCAATCAGCCCCAGCATTTT
TRBV27	-	TRBD2	TRBJ2-5	CASSPGLAEETQYF	TGTGCCAGCAGTCCAGGACTAGCAGAAGAGACCCAGTACTTC
TRBV7-9	-	-	TRBJ1-3	CASSYPRSRYSGNTIYF	TGTGCCAGCAGCTATCCCCGAAGCAGGTACTCTGGAAACACCATATATTTT
TRBV27	-	TRBD2	TRBJ2-2	CASSFPGLAGGTGELFF	TGTGCCAGCAGTTTCCCGGGACTAGCGGGAGGAACCGGGGAGCTGTTTTTT
TRBV27	-	-	TRBJ2-3	CASSGSGDTQYF	TGTGCCAGCAGCGGGTCCGGAGATACGCAGTATTTT
TRBV9	-	-	TRBJ2-3	CASSGAFDSTDTQYF	TGTGCCAGCAGCGGGGCTTTCGACAGCACAGATACGCAGTATTTT
TRBV6-4	-	TRBD2	TRBJ2-3	CASSDGREVDDTQYF	TGTGCCAGCAGTGACGGGCGGGAGGTAGATGATACGCAGTATTTT
TRBV19	-	-	TRBJ1-5	CASSRGVRNQPQHF	TGTGCCAGTAGTCGGGGGGTTAGGAATCAGCCCCAGCATTTT
TRBV28	-	TRBD1	TRBJ1-2	CASSFPPPGGDYGYTF	TGTGCCAGCAGTTTCCCTCCCCCAGGGGGCGACTATGGCTACACCTTC
TRBV28	once	TRBD2	TRBJ2-5	CASSKGTSETQETQYF	TGTGCCAGCAGTAAGGGGACTAGCGAGACCCAAGAGACCCAGTACTTC
TRBV7-8	-	TRBD1	TRBJ1-5	CASTATGDNQPQHF	TGTGCCAGCACCGCTACAGGGGACAATCAGCCCCAGCATTTT
TRBV30	-	TRBD2	TRBJ2-2	CAWDVTSGHGELFF	TGTGCCTGGGATGTGACTAGCGGGCACGGGGAGCTGTTTTTT
TRBV2	-	-	TRBJ1-1	CASSDIPGPNTEAFF	TGTGCCAGCAGTGACATTCCGGGTCCGAACACTGAAGCTTTCTTT
TRBV4-2	-	TRBD1	TRBJ1-1	CASSQSNQGEAEAFF	TGTGCCAGCAGCCAATCCAACCAGGGGGAGGCTGAAGCTTTCTTT
TRBV6-5	once	TRBD1	TRBJ2-1	CASSRQGAYNEQFF	TGTGCCAGCAGTAGACAGGGGGCCTACAATGAGCAGTTCTTC
TRBV18	-	-	TRBJ2-7	CASSRGTPTYEQYF	TGTGCCAGCTCACGAGGGACTCCGACCTACGAGCAGTACTTC
TRBV7-9	-	TRBD1	TRBJ2-2	CASSPRTGPHTGELFF	TGTGCCAGCAGCCCTAGGACAGGGCCCCACACCGGGGAGCTGTTTTTT
TRBV27	-	-	TRBJ2-2	CASSRSGNTGELFF	TGTGCCAGCAGTCGGTCGGGGAACACCGGGGAGCTGTTTTTT
TRBV18	-	-	TRBJ2-6	CASSPGQRAPGANVLTF	TGTGCCAGCTCACCGGGACAACGGGCTCCTGGGGCCAACGTCCTGACTTTC
TRBV11-2	-	-	TRBJ2-7	CASSRENTSYEQYF	TGTGCCAGCAGCCGGGAAAACACGAGCTACGAGCAGTACTTC
TRBV2	once	TRBD1	TRBJ1-3	CASSEAGTGRASGNTIYF	TGTGCCAGCAGTGAAGCGGGGACAGGGAGGGCCTCTGGAAACACCATATATTTT
TRBV11-3	-	TRBD2	TRBJ2-5	CASSPPGLAGVETQYF	TGTGCCAGCAGCCCCCCAGGACTAGCGGGAGTGGAGACCCAGTACTTC
TRBV10-2	few	TRBD2	TRBJ2-1	CASSEKASGRGEQFF	TGCGCCAGCAGTGAGAAGGCTAGCGGGAGGGGGGAGCAGTTCTTC
TRBV27	-	-	TRBJ1-1	CASSFPGCTEAFF	TGTGCCAGCAGTTTCCCCGGGTGCACTGAAGCTTTCTTT
TRBV10-3	-	-	TRBJ2-2	CAIRGKMSGSNTGELFF	TGTGCCATCAGAGGAAAGATGAGCGGATCGAACACCGGGGAGCTGTTTTTT
TRBV29-1	-	-	TRBJ1-2	CSVEDPGSSHYGYTF	TGCAGCGTTGAAGATCCGGGGTCCTCTCACTATGGCTACACCTTC
TRBV7-6	-	TRBD1	TRBJ2-1	CASSPGGQGGDNEQFF	TGTGCCAGCAGCCCGGGCGGACAGGGTGGGGACAATGAGCAGTTCTTC
TRBV4-2	-	TRBD1	TRBJ1-3	CASSQALDRGPGNTIYF	TGTGCCAGCAGCCAAGCCCTCGACAGGGGGCCTGGAAACACCATATATTTT
TRBV2	-	TRBD1	TRBJ1-2	CARRGPEGYTF	TGTGCCCGCAGGGGGCCGGAGGGCTACACCTTC
TRBV18	-	-	TRBJ1-4	CASSPLTWEGPNEKLFF	TGTGCCAGCTCACCTCTGACGTGGGAGGGTCCTAATGAAAAACTGTTTTTT
TRBV30	-	-	TRBJ2-1	CAWRAGLGDNEQFF	TGTGCCTGGAGAGCGGGCTTGGGAGACAATGAGCAGTTCTTC
TRBV7-6	few	-	TRBJ1-2	CASSSYGRGNYGYTF	TGTGCCAGCAGCTCCTACGGCAGGGGTAACTATGGCTACACCTTC
TRBV28	-	TRBD2	TRBJ2-1	CASSSLTSGSPSNEQFF	TGTGCCAGCAGTTCTCTCACTAGCGGGAGTCCGAGCAATGAGCAGTTCTTC
TRBV14	-	-	TRBJ2-5	CASSRGAGSNQETQYF	TGTGCCAGCAGCCGAGGCGCGGGATCAAACCAAGAGACCCAGTACTTC
TRBV6-5	few	-	TRBJ2-5	CASSPLGDSRETQYF	TGTGCCAGCAGTCCTCTCGGGGATAGTCGGGAGACCCAGTACTTC
TRBV18	-	TRBD1	TRBJ1-1	CASSQKTGGNTEAFF	TGTGCCAGCTCCCAAAAGACAGGGGGGAACACTGAAGCTTTCTTT
TRBV27	-	-	TRBJ2-7	CASSLSSPSSYEQYF	TGTGCCAGCAGTTTATCATCCCCCTCTAGCTACGAGCAGTACTTC
TRBV6-4	-	-	TRBJ2-7	CASSPSEGAYEQYF	TGTGCCAGCAGTCCCAGCGAGGGGGCCTACGAGCAGTACTTC
TRBV4-2	once	-	TRBJ2-1	CASSQEWDLRTPYNEQFF	TGTGCCAGCAGCCAAGAGTGGGATCTTCGGACTCCTTACAATGAGCAGTTCTTC
TRBV4-1	-	-	TRBJ2-3	CASKHVVASASTDTQYF	TGCGCCAGCAAGCATGTGGTGGCTAGCGCCAGCACAGATACGCAGTATTTT
TRBV9	-	TRBD1	TRBJ1-1	CASSERGGSEAFF	TGTGCCAGCAGCGAGCGAGGGGGCTCTGAAGCTTTCTTT
TRBV28	-	TRBD1	TRBJ2-3	CASKRTGPTYYTQYF	TGTGCCAGCAAACGGACAGGTCCCACGTACTATACGCAGTATTTT
TRBV11-3	-	TRBD1	TRBJ2-7	CASSRQGAGYEQYF	TGTGCCAGCAGCCGGCAGGGGGCTGGGTACGAGCAGTACTTC
TRBV15	-	-	TRBJ1-4	CAIPGGRPGEKLFF	TGTGCCATCCCGGGGGGACGGCCTGGAGAAAAACTGTTTTTT
TRBV30	once	TRBD2	TRBJ2-4	CAWSSSEVAGGVIQYF	TGTGCCTGGAGTTCCTCCGAGGTAGCGGGAGGGGTGATTCAGTACTTC
TRBV4-1	-	TRBD2	TRBJ2-7	CASSQDKFTGLAGRSSHEQYF	TGCGCCAGCAGCCAAGATAAGTTTACGGGACTAGCGGGACGTTCGTCCCACGAGCAGTACTTC
TRBV2	-	-	TRBJ1-3	CASVVVGHTIYF	TGTGCCAGCGTCGTAGTTGGGCACACCATATATTTT